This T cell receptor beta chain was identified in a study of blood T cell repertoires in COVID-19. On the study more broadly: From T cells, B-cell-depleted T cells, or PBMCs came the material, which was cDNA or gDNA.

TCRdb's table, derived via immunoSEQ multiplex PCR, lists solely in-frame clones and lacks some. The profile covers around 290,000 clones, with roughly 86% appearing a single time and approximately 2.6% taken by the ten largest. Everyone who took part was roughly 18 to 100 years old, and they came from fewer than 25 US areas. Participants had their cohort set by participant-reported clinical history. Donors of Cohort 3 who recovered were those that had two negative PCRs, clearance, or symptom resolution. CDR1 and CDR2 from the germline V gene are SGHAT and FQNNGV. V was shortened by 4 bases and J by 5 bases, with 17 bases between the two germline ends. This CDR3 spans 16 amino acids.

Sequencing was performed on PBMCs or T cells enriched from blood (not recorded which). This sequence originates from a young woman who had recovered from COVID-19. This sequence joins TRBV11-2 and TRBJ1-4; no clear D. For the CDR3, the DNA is TGTGCCAGCAGCTACTTTCCGGGTCTCCAGAATGAAAAACTGTTTTTT. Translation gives CASSYFPGLQNEKLFF.